The sample holds one count of the clone carrying this T cell receptor beta chain. The germline V gene has CDR1 KGHSH and CDR2 LQKENI. With 3 bases clipped from V and 3 bases from J, the junction kept 7 bases outside the gene matches. CDR3 length: 15 amino acids. The entry originates in a study of T cell responses to AZD1222 COVID-19 vaccine. Only in-frame clones appear in the TCRdb table, and some are missing; sequencing was by immunoSEQ multiplex PCR. The sample gives some 130,000 clones, around 85% of which show up once; about 1.5% is in the top ten. The sample in question was peripheral blood, obtained on day 0 of AZD1222 vaccination. V gene TRBV18 combines with J gene TRBJ2-5; 7 bases agree with TRBD1. The origin of this receptor is an adult in good health. CDR3 bases: TGTGCCAGCTCACCGCCCGGGACAGCCGAAGAGACCCAGTACTTC. This encodes CASSPPGTAEETQYF. Full variable domain (remainder filled in from reference TRBV18 and TRBJ2-5): NAGVMQNPRHLVRRRGQEARLRCSPMKGHSHVYWYRQLPEEGLKFMVYLQKENIIDESGMPKERFSAEFPKEGPSILRIQQVVRGDSAAYFCASSPPGTAEETQYFGPGTRLLVL.